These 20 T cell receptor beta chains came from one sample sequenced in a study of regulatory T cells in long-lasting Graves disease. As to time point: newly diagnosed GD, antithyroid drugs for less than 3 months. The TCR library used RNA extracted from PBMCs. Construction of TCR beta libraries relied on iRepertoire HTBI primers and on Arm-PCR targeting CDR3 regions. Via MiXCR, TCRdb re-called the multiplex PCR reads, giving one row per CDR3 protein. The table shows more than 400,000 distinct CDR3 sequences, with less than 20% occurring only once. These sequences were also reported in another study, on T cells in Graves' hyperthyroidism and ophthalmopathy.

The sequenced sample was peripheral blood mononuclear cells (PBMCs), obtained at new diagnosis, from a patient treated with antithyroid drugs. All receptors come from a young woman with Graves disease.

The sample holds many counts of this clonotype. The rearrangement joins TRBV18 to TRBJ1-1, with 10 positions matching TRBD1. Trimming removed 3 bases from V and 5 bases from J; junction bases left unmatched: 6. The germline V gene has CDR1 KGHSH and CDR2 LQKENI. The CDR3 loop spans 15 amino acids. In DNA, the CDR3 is TGTGCCAGCTCACCCACCGGGACAGGGGAAACTGAAGCTTTCTTT. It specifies CASSPTGTGETEAFF.

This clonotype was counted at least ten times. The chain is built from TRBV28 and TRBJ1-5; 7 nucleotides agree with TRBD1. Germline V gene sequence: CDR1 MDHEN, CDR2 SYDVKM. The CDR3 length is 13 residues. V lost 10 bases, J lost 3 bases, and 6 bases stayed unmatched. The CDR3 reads CATRDSNNQPQHF. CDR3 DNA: TGTGCCACCAGGGACAGCAACAATCAGCCCCAGCATTTT. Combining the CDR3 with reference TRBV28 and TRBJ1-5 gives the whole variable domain DVKVTQSSRYLVKRTGEKVFLECVQDMDHENMFWYRQDPGLGLRLIYFSYDVKMKEKGDIPEGYSVSREKKERFSLILESASTNQTSMYLCATRDSNNQPQHFGDGTRLSIL.

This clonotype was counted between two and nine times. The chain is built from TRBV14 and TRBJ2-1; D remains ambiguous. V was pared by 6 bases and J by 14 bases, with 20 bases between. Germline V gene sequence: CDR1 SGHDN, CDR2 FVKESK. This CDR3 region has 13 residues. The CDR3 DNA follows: TGTGCCAGCAGACTGAAGGTGGATCGACCGAAGTTCTTC. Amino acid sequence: CASRLKVDRPKFF.

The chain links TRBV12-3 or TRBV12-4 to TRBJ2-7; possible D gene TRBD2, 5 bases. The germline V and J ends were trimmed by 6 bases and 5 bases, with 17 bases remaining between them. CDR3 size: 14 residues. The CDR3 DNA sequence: TGTGCCAGCAGCCCCCCGTCCGGGGATAACGAGCAGTACTTC. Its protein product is CASSPPSGDNEQYF.

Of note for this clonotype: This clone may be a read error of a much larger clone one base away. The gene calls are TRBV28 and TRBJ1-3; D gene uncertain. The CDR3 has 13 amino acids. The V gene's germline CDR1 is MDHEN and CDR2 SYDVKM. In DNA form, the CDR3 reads TGTTCCAGCACCCCCGGAGGGCTAGACACCATATATTTT. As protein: CSSTPGGLDTIYF.

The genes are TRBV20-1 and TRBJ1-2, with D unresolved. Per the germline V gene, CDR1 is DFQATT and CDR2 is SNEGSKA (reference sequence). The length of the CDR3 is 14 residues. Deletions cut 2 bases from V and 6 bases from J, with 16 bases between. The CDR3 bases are TGCAGTGCTAGAAGAGTGGACTCCGCTCATGGCTACACCTTC. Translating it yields CSARRVDSAHGYTF.

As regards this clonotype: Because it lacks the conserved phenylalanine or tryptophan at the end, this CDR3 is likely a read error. The CDR3 protein is CASRGSTGRTEAFY. CDR3 coding DNA: TGTGCCAGCAGGGGATCGACAGGGAGAACTGAAGCTTTCTAT. This chain connects TRBV2 to TRBJ1-1, with TRBD1 matching over 7 bases. Looked up from germline, CDR1 is SNHLY and CDR2 is FYNNEI. The CDR3 spans 14 residues. The J segment lost 5 bases and the V segment lost 6 bases, leaving 9 bases of the junction unmatched.

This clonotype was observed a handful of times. This CDR3 reads CASSFSTPTGELFF. The CDR3 DNA sequence: TGTGCCAGCAGCTTTTCCACTCCGACCGGGGAGCTGTTTTTT. The chain uses TRBV13 and TRBJ2-2; D unclear. V lost 3 bases, J lost 5 bases, and 10 bases lay in between. The CDR3 totals 14 residues. Germline V lookup: CDR1 PRHDT, CDR2 FYEKMQ (reference sequence).

Written as DNA, the CDR3 is TGTGCCAGCAGCTTAGCGTTTACAGGGGATGGCTACACCTTC. It is translated as CASSLAFTGDGYTF. The rearrangement links TRBV7-9 to TRBJ1-2; 7 bases are shared with TRBD1. The CDR3 runs to 14 residues. Germline-derived CDR1 and CDR2 are SEHNR and FQNEAQ (reference sequence). V lost 0 bases to trimming and J lost 6 bases; unmatched junction nucleotides: 4.

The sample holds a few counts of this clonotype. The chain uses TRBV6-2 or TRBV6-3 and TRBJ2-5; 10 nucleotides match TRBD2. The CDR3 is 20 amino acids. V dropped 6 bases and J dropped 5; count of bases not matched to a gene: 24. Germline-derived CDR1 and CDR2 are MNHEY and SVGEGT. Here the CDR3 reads CASSYPTRTSGETYAETQYF. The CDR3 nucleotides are TGTGCCAGCAGCTACCCCACAAGAACTAGCGGGGAGACATACGCTGAGACCCAGTACTTC.

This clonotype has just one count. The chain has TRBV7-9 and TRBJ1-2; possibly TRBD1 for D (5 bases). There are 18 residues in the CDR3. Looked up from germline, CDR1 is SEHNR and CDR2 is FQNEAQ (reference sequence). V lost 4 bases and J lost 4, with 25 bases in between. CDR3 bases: TGTGCCAGCAGCTCCTCCGGGACGGCTTTTTGGGGGGGCTATGGCTACACCTTC. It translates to CASSSSGTAFWGGYGYTF.

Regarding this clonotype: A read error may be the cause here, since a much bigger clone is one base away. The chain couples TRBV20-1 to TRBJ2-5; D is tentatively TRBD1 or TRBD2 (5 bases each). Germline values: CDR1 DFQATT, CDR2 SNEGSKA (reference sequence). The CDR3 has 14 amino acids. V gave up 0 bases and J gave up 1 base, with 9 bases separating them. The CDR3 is CSARDFGGQETQYF. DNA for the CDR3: TGCAGTGCTAGAGATTTTGGGGGCCAAGAGACCCAGTACTTC.

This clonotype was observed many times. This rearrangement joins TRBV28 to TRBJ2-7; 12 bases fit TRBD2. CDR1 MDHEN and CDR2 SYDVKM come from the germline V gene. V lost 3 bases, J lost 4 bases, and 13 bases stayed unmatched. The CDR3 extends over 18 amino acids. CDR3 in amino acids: CASSFPSWTSGEGYEQYF. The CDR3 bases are TGTGCCAGCAGTTTTCCCTCATGGACTAGCGGGGAGGGGTACGAGCAGTACTTC.

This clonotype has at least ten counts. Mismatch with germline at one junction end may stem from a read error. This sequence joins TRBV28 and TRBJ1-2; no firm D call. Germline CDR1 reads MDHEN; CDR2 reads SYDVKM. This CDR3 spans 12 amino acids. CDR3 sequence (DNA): TGTGCCACCAGTATAGGGATCTATGGCTACACCTTC. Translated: CATSIGIYGYTF.

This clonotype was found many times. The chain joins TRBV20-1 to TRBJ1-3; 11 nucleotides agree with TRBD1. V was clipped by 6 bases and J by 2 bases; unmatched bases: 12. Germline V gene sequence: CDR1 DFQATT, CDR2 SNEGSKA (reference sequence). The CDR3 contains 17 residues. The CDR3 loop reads CSAPGQGARSPGNTIYF. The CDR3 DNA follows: TGCAGTGCCCCAGGACAGGGGGCACGCAGTCCTGGAAACACCATATATTTT.

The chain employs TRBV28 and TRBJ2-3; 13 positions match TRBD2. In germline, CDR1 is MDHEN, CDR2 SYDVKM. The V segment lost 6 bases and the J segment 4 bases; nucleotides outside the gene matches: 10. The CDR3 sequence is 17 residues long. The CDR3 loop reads CASRGLAGVTHADTQYF. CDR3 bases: TGTGCCAGCAGAGGACTAGCGGGAGTCACACACGCAGATACGCAGTATTTT. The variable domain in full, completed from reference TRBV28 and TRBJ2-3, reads DVKVTQSSRYLVKRTGEKVFLECVQDMDHENMFWYRQDPGLGLRLIYFSYDVKMKEKGDIPEGYSVSREKKERFSLILESASTNQTSMYLCASRGLAGVTHADTQYFGPGTRLTVL.

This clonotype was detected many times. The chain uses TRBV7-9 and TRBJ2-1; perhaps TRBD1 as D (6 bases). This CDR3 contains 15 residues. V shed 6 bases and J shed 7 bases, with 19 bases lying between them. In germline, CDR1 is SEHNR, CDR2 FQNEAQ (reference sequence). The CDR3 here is CASRRQDDVVNEQFF. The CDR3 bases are TGTGCCAGCAGACGACAGGACGACGTGGTTAATGAGCAGTTCTTC.

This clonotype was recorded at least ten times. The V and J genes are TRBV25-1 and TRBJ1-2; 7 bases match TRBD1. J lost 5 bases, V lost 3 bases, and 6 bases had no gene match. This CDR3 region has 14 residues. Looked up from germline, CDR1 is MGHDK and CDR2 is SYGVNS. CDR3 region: CASSDDRVWYGYTF. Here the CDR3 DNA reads TGTGCCAGCAGTGACGACAGGGTGTGGTATGGCTACACCTTC.

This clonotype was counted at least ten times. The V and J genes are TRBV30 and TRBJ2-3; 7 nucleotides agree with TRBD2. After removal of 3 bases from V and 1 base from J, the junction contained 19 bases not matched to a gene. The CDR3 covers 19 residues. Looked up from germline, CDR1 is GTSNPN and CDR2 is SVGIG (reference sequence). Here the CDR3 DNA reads TGTGCCTGGAGGGGAGTGCTAGCGGAATCCCCGTCTCGCACAGATACGCAGTATTTT. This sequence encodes CAWRGVLAESPSRTDTQYF.

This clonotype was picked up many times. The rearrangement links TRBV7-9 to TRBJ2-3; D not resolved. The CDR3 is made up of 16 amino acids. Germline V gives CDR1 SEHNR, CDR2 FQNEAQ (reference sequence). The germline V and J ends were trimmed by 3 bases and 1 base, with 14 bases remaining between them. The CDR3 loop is CASSFSRNSRTDTQYF. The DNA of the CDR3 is TGTGCCAGCAGCTTCTCTAGAAACTCCCGCACAGATACGCAGTATTTT.